Listed here are 17 T cell receptor beta chains from one sample, sequenced in a study of STAT5B mutations in CD4+ large granular lymphocyte leukemia. This table comes from immunoSEQ multiplex PCR, and its TCRdb copy is limited to in-frame clones, with some not included. The sample includes 35,000 to 45,000 clones, about 86% of them seen just once. Sequencing was performed on CD4+ T cells from blood buffy coats. Receptors originate from a human donor in good health.

The V call is TRBV2, the J call TRBJ1-5; the D is unclear. Deletions cut 5 bases from V and 0 bases from J, with 8 bases between. Per the germline V gene, CDR1 is SNHLY and CDR2 is FYNNEI. The CDR3 has 14 amino acids. The CDR3 here is CASSRLNSNQPQHF. In nucleotides, the CDR3 is TGTGCCAGCAGTAGGCTGAATAGCAATCAGCCCCAGCATTTT.

The chain is built from TRBV7-2 and TRBJ2-7; perhaps TRBD1 as D (6 bases). Looked up from germline, CDR1 is SGHTA and CDR2 is FQGNSA. V dropped 5 bases and J dropped 0 bases, with 14 bases sitting between them. CDR3 length: 15 amino acids. The CDR3 DNA reads TGTGCCAGCAGCCCCTGGGACACTAGCTCCTACGAGCAGTACTTC. This codes for CASSPWDTSSYEQYF.

The rearrangement links TRBV5-8 to TRBJ1-2, with a tentative D call TRBD1 (6 bases). V shed 4 bases and J shed 6 bases, with 19 bases lying between them. Germline values: CDR1 SGHTS, CDR2 YDEGEE. The CDR3 has 15 residues. CDR3 in amino acids: CASSTLTGNYNGYTF. The CDR3 nucleotides read TGTGCCAGCAGCACCCTGACAGGAAATTATAATGGCTACACCTTC.

This clone has only one observation. The chain joins TRBV6-1 to TRBJ2-7; D ambiguous. CDR3 length: 14 residues. Per germline, CDR1 MNHNS and CDR2 SASEGT. V was shortened by 6 bases and J by 2 bases, with 14 bases between the two germline ends. The CDR3, as DNA: TGTGCCAGCAGCTCGGTGGGTTCCGCCTACGAGCAGTACTTC. It translates to CASSSVGSAYEQYF.

This sequence joins TRBV7-9 and TRBJ1-2; D unclear. V was clipped by 1 base and J by 5 bases, with 14 bases between them. The CDR3 runs to 15 residues. The germline gives CDR1 SEHNR, CDR2 FQNEAQ (reference sequence). The CDR3 DNA reads as TGTGCCAGCAGCTTAGAAGGGTCCCCGTTGTATGGCTACACCTTC. This gives the protein CASSLEGSPLYGYTF.

J is TRBJ1-2 and V is TRBV9; TRBD1 agrees at 9 bases. CDR3 size: 15 residues. The germline V gene encodes CDR1 SGDLS and CDR2 YYNGEE. The J segment lost 7 bases and the V segment lost 5 bases, leaving 12 bases of the junction unmatched. DNA of the CDR3: TGTGCCAGCAGAAACGGGACAGGGAGGCTTGGTGGCTACACCTTC. This sequence encodes CASRNGTGRLGGYTF.

As to this clone: One end of the junction does not line up with germline, which may come from a read error. The J gene is TRBJ2-7, the V gene TRBV7-2; 8 bases line up with TRBD2. Germline V CDR1 and CDR2: SGHTA, FQGNSA. The CDR3 runs 11 residues. In DNA form, the CDR3 reads TGTGCCAGCAGTTCCGGGACTAGGGCCTTCTTC. Its translation is CASSSGTRAFF.

The CDR3 DNA reads TGTGCCAGCAGCTTTAGGACTAGCGATGAGCAGTTCTTC. Residues: CASSFRTSDEQFF. The chain is built from TRBV5-4 and TRBJ2-1; 9 bases agree with TRBD2. In germline, CDR1 is SGHNT, CDR2 YYREEE (reference sequence). V lost 2 bases and J lost 8; bases outside the gene matches: 2. The CDR3 is 13 amino acids.

This chain joins TRBV18 and TRBJ2-7; TRBD1 aligns across 8 bases. The CDR3 sequence is 13 residues long. Per the germline V gene, CDR1 is KGHSH and CDR2 is LQKENI. V dropped 3 bases and J dropped 5; count of bases not matched to a gene: 3. CDR3: CASSPGQVHEQYF. The CDR3 coding sequence is TGTGCCAGCTCACCGGGACAGGTCCACGAGCAGTACTTC.

CDR3 sequence reads: CASSQNRADTGELFF. In DNA, the CDR3 is TGCGCCAGCAGCCAAAACAGGGCAGACACCGGGGAGCTGTTTTTT. The rearrangement joins TRBV4-3 to TRBJ2-2; tentative D call: TRBD1 (6 bases). In germline, CDR1 is LGHNA, CDR2 YSLEER. The CDR3 extends over 15 amino acids. The germline V and J ends were trimmed by 2 bases and 3 bases, with 10 bases remaining between them.

This chain joins TRBV7-9 and TRBJ1-5; D is ambiguous. Per germline, CDR1 SEHNR and CDR2 FQNEAQ (reference sequence). Between the trimmed V and J ends, which lost 5 bases and 5 bases, there was a span of 7 bases. This CDR3 comprises 12 residues. The CDR3 bases are TGTGCCAGCAGCAAGCAGTATCAGCCCCAGCATTTT. This sequence encodes CASSKQYQPQHF.

The rearrangement uses TRBV29-1 and TRBJ2-1; TRBD2 aligns across 9 bases. In germline, CDR1 is SQVTM, CDR2 ANQGSEA. V trimming: 6 bases; J trimming: 4 bases; junction bases outside the gene matches: 13. The CDR3 is 16 amino acids. CDR3 region: CSVGGGLAGHYNEQFF. The CDR3 nucleotides read TGCAGCGTGGGGGGGGGTCTAGCGGGACATTACAATGAGCAGTTCTTC.

The genes are TRBV29-1 and TRBJ1-2, with TRBD1 identical over 10 bases. The CDR3 is 12 amino acids. Germline lookup yields CDR1 SQVTM and CDR2 ANQGSEA. Trimming took 7 bases from V and 8 from J; bases not matched to a gene: 7. The CDR3 DNA follows: TGCAGCGGCCGGGACAGGGGTTACGGCTACACCTTC. It yields the protein CSGRDRGYGYTF. The variable domain in full, completed from reference TRBV29-1 and TRBJ1-2, reads SAVISQKPSRDICQRGTSLTIQCQVDSQVTMMFWYRQQPGQSLTLIATANQGSEATYESGFVIDKFPISRPNLTFSTLTVSNMSPEDSSIYLCSGRDRGYGYTFGSGTRLTVV.

This clone was detected only once. The rearrangement uses TRBV30 and TRBJ1-5; D ambiguous. This CDR3 has 12 amino acids. CDR1 and CDR2 (germline): GTSNPN, SVGIG (reference sequence). The V and J ends lost 2 bases and 7 bases respectively, with 9 bases between them. The DNA for the CDR3 is TGTGCCTGGAGTAAACAGTCACAGCCCCAGCATTTT. This gives the protein CAWSKQSQPQHF.

The chain carries TRBV18 and TRBJ2-7; TRBD1 aligns across 7 bases. Germline CDR1 reads KGHSH; CDR2 reads LQKENI. The CDR3 runs to 16 residues. After removal of 6 bases from V and 0 bases from J, the junction contained 11 bases not matched to a gene. CDR3 DNA sequence: TGTGCCAGCTCGCCATCCGGGACAGCGGACTCCTACGAGCAGTACTTC. Translated, it gives CASSPSGTADSYEQYF. Filled out from reference TRBV18 and TRBJ2-7, the complete variable domain reads NAGVMQNPRHLVRRRGQEARLRCSPMKGHSHVYWYRQLPEEGLKFMVYLQKENIIDESGMPKERFSAEFPKEGPSILRIQQVVRGDSAAYFCASSPSGTADSYEQYFGPGTRLTVT.

This clone was seen more than once but under ten times. The V gene is TRBV6-5, the J gene TRBJ2-5, with 10 bases that match TRBD1. The ends lost 6 bases at V and 5 bases at J; junction bases unmatched: 9. Germline V CDR1 and CDR2: MNHEY, SVGAGI. The CDR3 consists of 15 residues. The CDR3 loop reads CASSSLGTGDETQYF. The CDR3 DNA follows: TGTGCCAGCAGCTCTCTGGGGACAGGGGATGAGACCCAGTACTTC.

This clone was picked up a small number of times. The rearrangement uses TRBV28 and TRBJ1-3; D is undetermined. V lost 1 base and J lost 1, with 8 bases in between. In germline, CDR1 is MDHEN, CDR2 SYDVKM. The CDR3 is 15 amino acids. The CDR3 region is CASSLSGRSGNTIYF. CDR3 nucleotide sequence: TGTGCCAGCAGTTTATCTGGGAGATCTGGAAACACCATATATTTT.